This entry is about one TCR beta chain. The antigen it recognizes is unknown. No base quality information exists; no much larger clone differs at one position. These data originate in a study of Ad26.COV2.S vaccination and SARS-CoV-2 variants (dated by TCRdb to the early 2020s). Study-level background: Vaccine-arm donors were drawn from COV1001, a multicentre, randomized, double-blind, placebo-controlled phase I-IIa trial of Ad26.COV2.S in healthy adults. Ad26.COV2.S was administered intramuscularly at 5 x 10^10 or 1 x 10^11 viral particles, either as a single shot or as two shots given 56 days apart. The specificity and breadth of SARS-CoV-2-reactive T cell receptors after Ad26.COV2.S vaccination were assessed by TCRbeta repertoire sequencing. The TCR-sequenced set comprised approximately 32 samples: around 20 Ad26.COV2.S vaccine recipients, 5 placebo recipients and 8 SARS-CoV-2 convalescent individuals. Participants in the trial were split at random into five groups of five each, receiving low-dose or high-dose Ad26.COV2.S once or twice, or else placebo on both occasions. Investigators remained blinded to trial group allocation during experiments and outcome assessment. Here is what the overall study found, with its caveats: The authors noted that the TCR breadth and depth analyses may have underestimated total T cell responses. Substantial breadth of spike-specific CD8+ and CD4+ T cell responses was reported after vaccination. Higher spike-specific TCR breadth was observed in Ad26.COV2.S recipients than in placebo recipients (P = 0.0014). The study lacked the statistical power to compare responses across vaccine doses or regimens. Non-spike TCR breadth was comparable between vaccine and placebo recipients, consistent with the vaccine containing only spike.

TCRbeta CDR3 regions were sequenced with the immunoSEQ Assay. After extraction, genomic DNA underwent amplification by bias-controlled multiplex PCR, followed by high-throughput sequencing. Regarding the original processing steps: To quantify the absolute abundance of every unique TCRbeta CDR3 region, sequences were collapsed and filtered. T cell fraction was estimated by normalizing TCRbeta template counts to usable DNA, which was measured by amplifying reference genes present in all nucleated cells. Repertoire TCRs were annotated as SARS-CoV-2-specific when V gene, CDR3 amino acid sequence and J gene were exactly matched to a known reactive TCR set. The reference SARS-CoV-2 TCR set came from MIRA and was filtered for enrichment in COVID-19-positive ImmuneCODE repertoires, removing public or cross-reactive TCRs. Using the MIRA antigens, annotated TCRs were further analysed by specific ORF or by position within an ORF. Breadth was defined as annotated unique rearrangements over total unique productive rearrangements; depth was the summed frequency of those rearrangements. Two-sided Wilcoxon rank-sum tests were applied when comparing TCR breadth between groups. Held by TCRdb, this immuneACCESS table contains in-frame sequences only and omits some clones. Under half of the omission traces to an unresolved V gene where checked; the cause of the rest is unknown. For V, J and clone size, that table is used; D and trimming come from the DNA. The sample includes hundreds of thousands of clones, with about 93% observed a single time. 10% to 15% of the sample goes to the ten largest clones.

The treatment or condition label for this specimen denotes: some 20 received Ad26.COV2.S at low or high dose, single or two shots; roughly five received placebo; per-sample allocation not given. For vaccine and placebo recipients, the sequenced repertoires came from samples collected on day 63 after the first injection. In Cohort 1b, about 27 adults aged 18-55 years were enrolled at a single site in Boston, USA, between 29 July and 7 August 2020. As a vaccine, Ad26.COV2.S was a replication-incompetent adenovirus type 26 vector that expressed a prefusion-stabilized SARS-CoV-2 spike protein derived from the original Wuhan strain. CDR1 and CDR2, looked up from the germline V gene, are ENHRY and SYGVKD. Trimming leaves V shorter by 0 bases and J shorter by 7 bases, with the junction holding 5 bases beyond the gene matches. Including cysteine and phenylalanine, the CDR3 has 16 amino acids. This entry keeps only the CDR3 DNA: 48 bases, framed from base 1.

The starting material was peripheral blood, obtained in a trial of Ad26.COV2.S vaccine versus placebo. The TCR sequence derives from a person aged 18 to 65 who received the Ad26.COV2.S COVID-19 vaccine or a placebo. The chain couples TRBV10-3 to TRBJ2-1; a stretch of 11 junction bases matches TRBD2. The CDR3: CAISESSGRAGNEQFF. The nucleotide sequence reads TGTGCCATCAGTGAGTCTAGCGGGAGGGCCGGGAATGAGCAGTTCTTC.